The rows below give T cell receptor beta chains drawn from one sample of a study of a mutant IDH1 vaccine in newly diagnosed glioma. The data were produced by immunoSEQ multiplex PCR, yet TCRdb's version contains in-frame clones alone and is incomplete. This table has about 16,000 clones, 95% appearing once. Sequenced material: peripheral blood mononuclear cells (PBMCs), taken from a glioma patient treated with radiotherapy, temozolomide or both. The receptors originated from a woman aged 18-29 years with glioma. Some clones in this sample may be carry-over from other donors' samples. Each CDR3 is given with its conserved first and last residue. D genes are given only for firm matches. Expanded clones are given a class, and other clones once, few, many or no size at all.

J gene: TRBJ1-5; clone size: NA; V gene: TRBV7-2; D gene: NA; CDR3 DNA: TGTGCCAGCAGCTTAGCCGGGGCTAGCAATCAGCCCCAGCATTTT; CDR3 protein: CASSLAGASNQPQHF
J gene: TRBJ2-3; clone size: few; V gene: TRBV7-2; D gene: NA; CDR3 DNA: TGTGCCAGCAGCTCCCCGTCTGGTACAGATACGCAGTATTTT; CDR3 protein: CASSSPSGTDTQYF
J gene: TRBJ1-2; clone size: NA; V gene: TRBV7-2; D gene: NA; CDR3 DNA: TGTGCCAGCAGCTTAGTCGGCGGTGGTTCGACCTATGGCTACACCTTC; CDR3 protein: CASSLVGGGSTYGYTF
J gene: TRBJ1-1; clone size: NA; V gene: TRBV5-4; D gene: TRBD1; CDR3 DNA: TGTGCCAGCAGCGGAGCACAGGGGGCGTACACTGAAGCTTTCTTT; CDR3 protein: CASSGAQGAYTEAFF
J gene: TRBJ1-1; clone size: NA; V gene: TRBV6-1; D gene: NA; CDR3 DNA: TGTGCCAGCAGTGAAGACCCAGGCGTGAACACTGAAGCTTTCTTT; CDR3 protein: CASSEDPGVNTEAFF
J gene: TRBJ2-7; clone size: NA; V gene: TRBV7-9; D gene: NA; CDR3 DNA: TGTGCCAGCACTAAGAACGTGTGGGGAGCCGAGCAGTACTTC; CDR3 protein: CASTKNVWGAEQYF
J gene: TRBJ2-2; clone size: NA; V gene: TRBV29-1; D gene: NA; CDR3 DNA: TGCAGCGCCGATTATAGCACCGGGGAGCTGTTTTTT; CDR3 protein: CSADYSTGELFF
J gene: TRBJ1-1; clone size: NA; V gene: TRBV5-1; D gene: NA; CDR3 DNA: TGCGCCAGCCGATTTGACCCCTCCTCGAACACTGAAGCTTTCTTT; CDR3 protein: CASRFDPSSNTEAFF
J gene: TRBJ1-2; clone size: NA; V gene: TRBV29-1; D gene: NA; CDR3 DNA: TGCAGCGTTGAATTGCAGGGGCACCCTTATGGCTACACCTTC; CDR3 protein: CSVELQGHPYGYTF
J gene: TRBJ1-3; clone size: NA; V gene: TRBV5-1; D gene: NA; CDR3 DNA: TGCGCCAGCAGCTTGTACAGTAACGGAAACACCATATATTTT; CDR3 protein: CASSLYSNGNTIYF
J gene: TRBJ1-2; clone size: NA; V gene: TRBV30; D gene: TRBD1; CDR3 DNA: TGTGCCTGGAGTTTCGGACAGGGTGAGAGAATCTACACCTTC; CDR3 protein: CAWSFGQGERIYTF
J gene: TRBJ1-2; clone size: NA; V gene: TRBV18; D gene: NA; CDR3 DNA: TGTGCCAGCTCACCACGTAACGTCAAGGAAGGGAACTATGGCTACACCTTC; CDR3 protein: CASSPRNVKEGNYGYTF
J gene: TRBJ2-7; clone size: NA; V gene: TRBV7-2; D gene: NA; CDR3 DNA: TGTGCCAGCAGCTTACGGGTGCGGGTCGGGGAGCAGTACTTC; CDR3 protein: CASSLRVRVGEQYF
J gene: TRBJ2-2; clone size: NA; V gene: TRBV14; D gene: NA; CDR3 DNA: TGTGCCAGCAGCCAGCAAAACACCGGGGAGCTGTTTTTT; CDR3 protein: CASSQQNTGELFF
J gene: TRBJ1-5; clone size: NA; V gene: TRBV5-6; D gene: NA; CDR3 DNA: TGTGCCAGCAGCTTGGCGGGCAGGAGCAATCAGCCCCAGCATTTT; CDR3 protein: CASSLAGRSNQPQHF
J gene: TRBJ1-3; clone size: NA; V gene: TRBV19; D gene: TRBD1; CDR3 DNA: TGTGCCAGTAGTAGGACCCGGACAGGGGCTGGAAACACCATATATTTT; CDR3 protein: CASSRTRTGAGNTIYF
J gene: TRBJ2-3; clone size: NA; V gene: TRBV14; D gene: NA; CDR3 DNA: TGTGCCAGCAGCCCGCAGCCTACAAGCACAGATACGCAGTATTTT; CDR3 protein: CASSPQPTSTDTQYF
J gene: TRBJ2-7; clone size: NA; V gene: TRBV27; D gene: NA; CDR3 DNA: TGTGCCAGCAGTAACGACAGAAACTCCTACGAGCAGTACTTC; CDR3 protein: CASSNDRNSYEQYF
J gene: TRBJ1-5; clone size: NA; V gene: TRBV6-1; D gene: TRBD1; CDR3 DNA: TGTGCCAGCAGTGAAGGGGGACAGGGGAGAGAGCCCCAGCATTTT; CDR3 protein: CASSEGGQGREPQHF
J gene: TRBJ1-4; clone size: NA; V gene: TRBV19; D gene: NA; CDR3 DNA: TGTGCCAGTTTCCAACCCCTGGGGGTTGGAGAAAAACTGTTTTTT; CDR3 protein: CASFQPLGVGEKLFF
J gene: TRBJ2-3; clone size: once; V gene: TRBV18; D gene: TRBD2; CDR3 DNA: TGTGCCAGCTCACCACCTTCGGCTAGCGGGGGTCGCACAGATACGCAGTATTTT; CDR3 protein: CASSPPSASGGRTDTQYF
J gene: TRBJ2-7; clone size: NA; V gene: TRBV6-5; D gene: NA; CDR3 DNA: TGTGCCAGCAGTCGCGTGCAGGGCCCCTACGAGCAGTACTTC; CDR3 protein: CASSRVQGPYEQYF
J gene: TRBJ2-3; clone size: NA; V gene: TRBV7-2; D gene: NA; CDR3 DNA: TGTGCCAGCAGCTTAGCGGCGAGCGGTACGCAGTATTTT; CDR3 protein: CASSLAASGTQYF
J gene: TRBJ1-2; clone size: NA; V gene: TRBV2; D gene: TRBD1; CDR3 DNA: TGTGCCAGCAGTCTTTACAGGGGGCGGACCGGCTACACCTTC; CDR3 protein: CASSLYRGRTGYTF
J gene: TRBJ2-1; clone size: NA; V gene: TRBV7-2; D gene: NA; CDR3 DNA: TGTGCCAGCAGCTTAGTCGTCCAGGGGGGTGAGCAGTTCTTC; CDR3 protein: CASSLVVQGGEQFF
J gene: TRBJ2-3; clone size: NA; V gene: TRBV2; D gene: TRBD2; CDR3 DNA: TGTGCCAGCAGTGGGACTAGCGGGCTTAGGTATTTT; CDR3 protein: CASSGTSGLRYF
J gene: TRBJ2-3; clone size: few; V gene: TRBV6-5; D gene: NA; CDR3 DNA: TGTGCCAGCCGACTTTGGGGGGAATCAGATACGCAGTATTTT; CDR3 protein: CASRLWGESDTQYF
J gene: TRBJ2-4; clone size: NA; V gene: TRBV4-1; D gene: NA; CDR3 DNA: TGCGCCAGCAGCCAAGATAACCGGGGATTCTTCCTGGCCTCTCCAGCCATTCAGTACTTC; CDR3 protein: CASSQDNRGFFLASPAIQYF
J gene: TRBJ2-3; clone size: NA; V gene: TRBV2; D gene: TRBD2; CDR3 DNA: TGTGCCAGCAGGAGCCCCGGGGGACTAGTCACAGATACGCAGTATTTT; CDR3 protein: CASRSPGGLVTDTQYF
J gene: TRBJ1-2; clone size: NA; V gene: TRBV28; D gene: NA; CDR3 DNA: TGTGCCAGCAGTTCGAATCCGGGGGTTGGGGATGGCTACACCTTC; CDR3 protein: CASSSNPGVGDGYTF
J gene: TRBJ1-5; clone size: NA; V gene: TRBV9; D gene: NA; CDR3 DNA: TGTGCCAGCAGCGTATCAGGGTTGGGTCAGCCCCAGCATTTT; CDR3 protein: CASSVSGLGQPQHF
J gene: TRBJ1-2; clone size: NA; V gene: TRBV7-2; D gene: TRBD1; CDR3 DNA: TGTGCCAGCAGCTTAGAAGGAAACAGGGGATCGGGCGGCTACACCTTC; CDR3 protein: CASSLEGNRGSGGYTF
J gene: TRBJ2-6; clone size: few; V gene: TRBV14; D gene: TRBD1; CDR3 DNA: TGTGCCAGCAGCCAAGATTCTCTTCGGGACAGGGTATCTGGGGCCAACGTCCTGACTTTC; CDR3 protein: CASSQDSLRDRVSGANVLTF